This T cell receptor beta chain comes out of a study of blood T cell repertoires in COVID-19. At the level of the study: The United States, Italy and Spain supplied acute and convalescent COVID-19 samples. From T cells, B-cell-depleted T cells, or PBMCs came the material, which was cDNA or gDNA.

The J segment lost 2 bases and the V segment lost 5 bases, leaving 5 bases of the junction unmatched. Germline V gene data show CDR1 as SGHNT and CDR2 as YYREEE (reference sequence). The CDR3 is made up of 15 amino acids. Original processing methods: Reference gene primer amplification gave nucleated cell count estimates. Clones were sequenced by immunoSEQ multiplex PCR, and TCRdb holds only the in-frame ones, with some missing. V, J and clone size are taken as reported in that table, and D and trimming were inferred from the DNA itself. The profile shows 95,000 to 150,000 clones, about 90% of them singletons.

This clonotype was sampled from a woman aged 65 to 85 with acute or convalescent COVID-19. The sample taken for sequencing was peripheral blood. The rearrangement uses TRBV5-4 and TRBJ2-1, with 9 bases lining up with TRBD1. The CDR3 protein is CASSQTGGPYNEQFF. The CDR3 DNA reads as TGTGCCAGCAGTCAAACAGGGGGCCCCTACAATGAGCAGTTCTTC.